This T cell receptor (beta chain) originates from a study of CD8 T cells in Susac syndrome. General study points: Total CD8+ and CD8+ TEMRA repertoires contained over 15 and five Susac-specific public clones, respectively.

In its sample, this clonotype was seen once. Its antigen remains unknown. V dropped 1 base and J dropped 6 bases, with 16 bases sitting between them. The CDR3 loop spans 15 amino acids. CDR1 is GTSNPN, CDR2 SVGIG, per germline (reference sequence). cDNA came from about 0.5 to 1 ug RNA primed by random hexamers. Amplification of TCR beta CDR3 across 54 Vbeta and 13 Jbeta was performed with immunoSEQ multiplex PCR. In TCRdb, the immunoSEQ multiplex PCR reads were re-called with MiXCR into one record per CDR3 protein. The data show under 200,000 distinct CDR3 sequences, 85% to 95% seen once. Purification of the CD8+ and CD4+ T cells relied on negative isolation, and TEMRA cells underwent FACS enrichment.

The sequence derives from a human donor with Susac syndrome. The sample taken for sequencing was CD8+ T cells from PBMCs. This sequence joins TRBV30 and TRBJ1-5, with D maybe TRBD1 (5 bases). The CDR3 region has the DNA TGTGCCTGGAGTGGGGGGACCAATGTAATTCAGCCCCAGCATTTT. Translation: CAWSGGTNVIQPQHF. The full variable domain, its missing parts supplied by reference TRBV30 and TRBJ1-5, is SQTIHQWPATLVQPVGSPLSLECTVEGTSNPNLYWYRQAAGRGLQLLFYSVGIGQISSEVPQNLSASRPQDRQFILSSKKLLLSDSGFYLCAWSGGTNVIQPQHFGDGTRLSIL.